This T cell receptor (beta chain) was recorded in a study of early T cells in non-severe SARS-CoV-2 infection. Study background: From unsorted whole blood, bulk RNA was sequenced, and the chains remained unpaired. Findings of the study overall: The VDJdb matching leaned toward anti-spike CD8 responses and overlooked private and CD4 specificities.

On this clonotype: The antigen is unknown. Its ends do not fully match the called genes, so a read error is possible.

The germline gives CDR1 SSHAT, CDR2 FNYEAQ (reference sequence). The CDR3 runs 13 residues. Unique molecular identifiers (one per individual cDNA molecule) were attached. TCRdb fed the 5' RACE reads into MiXCR, producing one record per CDR3 protein. The sample lists tens of thousands of distinct CDR3 sequences; 11% were seen once. The source of this sequence is an adult who was a healthcare worker with PCR-confirmed SARS-CoV-2 infection or an uninfected control (not recorded which). This chain links TRBV7-7 with TRBJ1-6; D is ambiguous. The sample was whole blood. The CDR3 bases are TGTGCTAGCAGCTTAGATTCGGATTCACCCCTCCACTTT. It yields the protein CASSLDSDSPLHF.